The 26 T cell receptor beta chains below all came from one sample that was sequenced in a study of OX40 agonist ivuxolimab in advanced cancers. Sequencing used immunoSEQ multiplex PCR; TCRdb keeps in-frame clones, though not all of them. The sample consists of some 58,000 clones, less than 90% of them appearing once. This material consisted of CD4+ or CD8+ T cells sorted from blood, taken in a trial of the OX40 agonist ivuxolimab. The source is an adult with an advanced solid tumor such as melanoma, head and neck, liver or kidney cancer.

The V call is TRBV7-8, the J call TRBJ2-7; 8 bases map to TRBD2. Germline CDR1 and CDR2: SGHVS and FQNEAQ. Trimming removed 3 bases from V and 2 bases from J; junction bases left unmatched: 6. This CDR3 spans 15 amino acids. This CDR3 reads CASSFGMREAYEQYF. CDR3 bases: TGTGCCAGCAGCTTCGGGATGCGGGAGGCCTACGAGCAGTACTTC.

The chain is built from TRBV19 and TRBJ1-5, with a weak D call TRBD1 (6 bases). CDR1 is LNHDA, CDR2 SQIVND, per germline (reference sequence). V was shortened by 6 bases and J by 1 base, with 10 bases between the two germline ends. The CDR3 is 14 amino acids. Here the CDR3 DNA reads TGTGCCAGTAGAAAACAGGGAAGCAATCAGCCCCAGCATTTT. Translated: CASRKQGSNQPQHF.

CDR3 loop: CASGIGYGNEQFF. The CDR3 DNA sequence: TGTGCCAGCGGGATTGGGTACGGCAATGAGCAGTTCTTC. The chain links TRBV7-2 to TRBJ2-1; D not resolved. The length of the CDR3 is 13 residues. In germline, CDR1 is SGHTA, CDR2 FQGNSA. V was clipped by 8 bases and J by 6 bases, with 14 bases between them.

A note on this clone: One end of the junction varies from germline; a read error may be responsible. Within the sample, other DNA sequences also encode this same CDR3. The J gene is TRBJ2-3, the V gene TRBV7-7, with D unresolved. The CDR3 covers 14 residues. Germline V gene lookup returns CDR1 SSHAT and CDR2 FNYEAQ (reference sequence). Here the CDR3 reads CASSLSASTDTQYF. CDR3 sequence (DNA): TGTGCTAGCAGCTTAAGTGCTTCCACAGATACGCAGTATTTT.

This chain joins TRBV6-6 and TRBJ2-7, with 10 bases identical to TRBD1. V gave up 7 bases and J gave up 2 bases; unmatched junction bases: 8. The CDR3 covers 15 residues. The germline CDR1 and CDR2 sequences are MNHNY and SVGAGI (reference sequence). CDR3 amino acids: CASTARQGAPYEQYF. In nucleotides, the CDR3 is TGTGCCAGCACGGCCCGACAGGGGGCGCCCTACGAGCAGTACTTC.

With regard to this clone: One junction end does not reproduce the germline sequence, and a read error may be involved. The chain joins TRBV7-7 to TRBJ2-1; tentative D call: TRBD2 (6 bases). Germline V CDR1 and CDR2: SSHAT, FNYEAQ (reference sequence). This CDR3 has 17 amino acids. CDR3: CASSSGTAQGTYNEQFF. Written as DNA, the CDR3 is TGTGCTAGCAGCTCCGGGACTGCCCAGGGTACCTACAATGAGCAGTTCTTC.

As to this clone: A junction boundary mismatches the germline segment, possibly from a read error. The chain joins TRBV7-7 to TRBJ2-5; the D gene is possibly TRBD2 (6 bases). This CDR3 is 15 amino acids long. CDR1 is SSHAT, CDR2 FNYEAQ, per germline (reference sequence). The CDR3 nucleotides are TGTGCTAGCAGCTTAGGAGGGATGGGGCAAGAGACCCAGTACTTC. Amino acids: CASSLGGMGQETQYF.

This clone was seen a single time. J is TRBJ2-7 and V is TRBV13, with D perhaps matching TRBD2 (5 bases). Per the germline V gene, CDR1 is PRHDT and CDR2 is FYEKMQ (reference sequence). Trimming left V 5 bases short and J 3 bases short, with 14 bases between. This CDR3 has 14 amino acids. CDR3 in DNA: TGTGCCAGCAGCCTGCATGAGAGGGACTACGAGCAGTACTTC. As protein: CASSLHERDYEQYF.

This chain uses TRBV10-3 with TRBJ2-1, with D possibly TRBD1 on 5 matching bases. This CDR3 is 11 amino acids long. Germline lookup yields CDR1 ENHRY and CDR2 SYGVKD. Trimming cost V 10 bases and J 9 bases, with 13 bases left between them. As DNA, the CDR3 is TGTGCCACCCTAGGGGCAATTGAGCAGTTCTTC. It encodes CATLGAIEQFF.

The chain carries TRBV11-3 and TRBJ2-2, with TRBD2 matching over 9 bases. This CDR3 comprises 17 residues. The V and J ends lost 1 base and 5 bases, in that order; junction bases with no gene match: 8. The germline CDR1 and CDR2 sequences are SGHNT and YENEEA. This CDR3 reads CASSLGLSGSRTGELFF. CDR3 DNA sequence: TGTGCCAGCAGCTTAGGACTTAGCGGGAGTCGTACCGGGGAGCTGTTTTTT.

This chain joins TRBV9 and TRBJ1-1; maybe TRBD1 (6 bases). V dropped 0 bases and J dropped 6 bases, with 9 bases sitting between them. Germline V gene lookup returns CDR1 SGDLS and CDR2 YYNGEE. This CDR3 region has 13 residues. The CDR3 nucleotides read TGTGCCAGCAGCGTAGAAGGGGGTCCTGAAGCTTTCTTT. Its translation: CASSVEGGPEAFF.

This rearrangement joins TRBV6-1 to TRBJ1-4; the D is unclear. In germline, CDR1 is MNHNS, CDR2 SASEGT. V was trimmed by 0 bases and J by 0 bases, leaving 8 bases between them. This CDR3 region has 16 residues. The CDR3 loop reads CASSEARWATNEKLFF. DNA for the CDR3: TGTGCCAGCAGTGAAGCGCGTTGGGCAACTAATGAAAAACTGTTTTTT.

The chain employs TRBV5-5 and TRBJ2-5; possible D gene TRBD2, 7 bases. The germline gives CDR1 SGHKS, CDR2 YYEKEE (reference sequence). CDR3 length: 14 residues. Between the trimmed V and J ends, which lost 1 base and 5 bases, there was a span of 12 bases. The CDR3, as DNA: TGTGCCAGCAGCTTGTGGGGGGGCTGGGAGACCCAGTACTTC. It specifies CASSLWGGWETQYF.

The chain joins TRBV7-3 to TRBJ2-1, with D possibly TRBD2 on 5 matching bases. Germline V gene data show CDR1 as SGHTA and CDR2 as FQGTGA. The CDR3 has 15 residues. V lost 1 base and J 7 bases, leaving 14 bases between the germline ends. The CDR3 DNA is TGTGCCAGCAGCTTAAATCCGGCGTCGGGGAATGAGCAGTTCTTC. It encodes CASSLNPASGNEQFF. The variable domain in full, completed from reference TRBV7-3 and TRBJ2-1, reads GAGVSQTPSNKVTEKGKYVELRCDPISGHTALYWYRQSLGQGPEFLIYFQGTGAADDSGLPNDRFFAVRPEGSVSTLKIQRTERGDSAVYLCASSLNPASGNEQFFGPGTRLTVL.

The chain links TRBV29-1 to TRBJ2-3, with D uncertain. Germline lookup yields CDR1 SQVTM and CDR2 ANQGSEA. With 3 bases removed from V and 2 bases from J, the gap between germline ends came to 15 bases. This CDR3 is built from 15 residues. CDR3 DNA: TGCAGCGTTGACTCGTTAGATCGGAACACAGATACGCAGTATTTT. This encodes CSVDSLDRNTDTQYF.

This clone has just one count. The V and J genes are TRBV5-1 and TRBJ1-2, with D tentatively TRBD1 (5 bases). CDR1 is SGHRS, CDR2 YFSETQ, per germline. Trimming stripped 0 bases from V and 3 bases from J, with 18 bases between. The CDR3 consists of 17 residues. The CDR3 DNA follows: TGCGCCAGCAGCTTGGGAAGCAACGGCAGGGCTGACTATGGCTACACCTTC. This sequence encodes CASSLGSNGRADYGYTF. The full variable domain, rest sourced from reference TRBV5-1 and TRBJ1-2, is KAGVTQTPRYLIKTRGQQVTLSCSPISGHRSVSWYQQTPGQGLQFLFEYFSETQRNKGNFPGRFSGRQFSNSRSEMNVSTLELGDSALYLCASSLGSNGRADYGYTFGSGTRLTVV.

This chain connects TRBV2 to TRBJ2-2; 7 nucleotides agree with TRBD1. The J segment lost 4 bases and the V segment lost 6 bases, leaving 5 bases of the junction unmatched. Germline CDR1 SNHLY, CDR2 FYNNEI. CDR3 length equals 14 residues. The CDR3: CASSYRGSTGELFF. The CDR3 DNA reads TGTGCCAGCAGCTACAGGGGTAGCACCGGGGAGCTGTTTTTT.

This clone was seen only once. The chain recombines TRBV5-1 with TRBJ2-2, with D hard to call. V was clipped by 3 bases and J by 1 base, with 7 bases between them. The CDR3 is made up of 14 amino acids. Germline loops: CDR1 SGHRS, CDR2 YFSETQ. CDR3: CASSSQVNTGELFF. DNA for the CDR3: TGCGCCAGCAGCTCCCAAGTGAACACCGGGGAGCTGTTTTTT.

V usage is TRBV28 and J usage is TRBJ1-2; 9 nucleotides line up with TRBD1. The ends lost 2 bases at V and 5 bases at J; junction bases unmatched: 3. Germline loops: CDR1 MDHEN, CDR2 SYDVKM. The CDR3 length is 14 residues. The CDR3 sequence is CASSLGTGTYGYTF. The CDR3 DNA reads TGTGCCAGCAGTTTAGGGACAGGGACGTATGGCTACACCTTC.

The chain recombines TRBV7-2 with TRBJ2-1; 8 bases match TRBD1. V gave up 2 bases and J gave up 4 bases; unmatched junction bases: 4. The germline gives CDR1 SGHTA, CDR2 FQGNSA. The CDR3 consists of 15 residues. CDR3 nucleotide sequence: TGTGCCAGCAGCTTAACAGGGGGTCAGTACAATGAGCAGTTCTTC. Translation gives CASSLTGGQYNEQFF.

This clone was counted a few times. The rearrangement uses TRBV7-9 and TRBJ1-2; no definite D call. The CDR3 runs to 13 residues. Germline V gene data show CDR1 as SEHNR and CDR2 as FQNEAQ (reference sequence). Trimming stripped 4 bases from V and 4 bases from J, with 10 bases between. CDR3 bases: TGTGCCAGCAGCTATGGACCTCGCTATGGCTACACCTTC. The encoded protein is CASSYGPRYGYTF. Full variable domain (rest looked up from reference TRBV7-9 and TRBJ1-2): DTGVSQNPRHKITKRGQNVTFRCDPISEHNRLYWYRQTLGQGPEFLTYFQNEAQLEKSRLLSDRFSAERPKGSFSTLEIQRTEQGDSAMYLCASSYGPRYGYTFGSGTRLTVV.

The chain is built from TRBV5-4 and TRBJ2-5; unclear D gene. V lost 2 bases and J 8 bases, leaving 13 bases between the germline ends. Germline V gives CDR1 SGHNT, CDR2 YYREEE (reference sequence). This CDR3 comprises 13 residues. In DNA form, the CDR3 reads TGTGCCAGCAGCTTTATCCCCTGGGAAACCCAGTACTTC. This gives the protein CASSFIPWETQYF.

About this clone: The same CDR3 is also encoded by other DNA sequences in this sample. In DNA form, the CDR3 reads TGTGCCAGCAGCTTAGAACCGAACACCGGGGAGCTGTTTTTT. Translation: CASSLEPNTGELFF. V is TRBV7-2 and J is TRBJ2-2; D is undetermined. CDR3 size: 14 residues. Trimming took 1 base from V and 0 from J, leaving 3 bases between them. Germline V gene lookup returns CDR1 SGHTA and CDR2 FQGNSA.

This sequence joins TRBV5-1 and TRBJ2-1, with D perhaps TRBD2 (5 bases). CDR1 and CDR2 from the germline V gene are SGHRS and YFSETQ. The CDR3 has 15 amino acids. Trimming cost V 3 bases and J 5 bases, with 15 bases left between them. CDR3: CASSYDSGSDNEQFF. The CDR3, as DNA: TGCGCCAGCAGCTACGATAGTGGGAGTGACAATGAGCAGTTCTTC.

V and J are TRBV4-3 and TRBJ1-5; D possibly corresponds to TRBD1 (6 bases). CDR1 is LGHNA and CDR2 is YSLEER in the germline V gene. V dropped 9 bases and J dropped 3 bases, with 12 bases sitting between them. The CDR3 spans 13 residues. The CDR3 loop is CASSQGPNQPQHF. The DNA for the CDR3 is TGCGCCAGTTCACAGGGTCCCAATCAGCCCCAGCATTTT.

This chain links TRBV27 with TRBJ2-7; D tentatively fits TRBD1 or TRBD2 (5 bases each). The germline CDR1 and CDR2 sequences are MNHEY and SMNVEV (reference sequence). Trimming took off 8 bases at V and 0 bases at J, with 14 bases between the two ends. This CDR3 comprises 14 residues. CDR3 in amino acids: CASLPRDGSYEQYF. The CDR3, as DNA: TGTGCCAGCCTACCCAGGGACGGCTCCTACGAGCAGTACTTC.